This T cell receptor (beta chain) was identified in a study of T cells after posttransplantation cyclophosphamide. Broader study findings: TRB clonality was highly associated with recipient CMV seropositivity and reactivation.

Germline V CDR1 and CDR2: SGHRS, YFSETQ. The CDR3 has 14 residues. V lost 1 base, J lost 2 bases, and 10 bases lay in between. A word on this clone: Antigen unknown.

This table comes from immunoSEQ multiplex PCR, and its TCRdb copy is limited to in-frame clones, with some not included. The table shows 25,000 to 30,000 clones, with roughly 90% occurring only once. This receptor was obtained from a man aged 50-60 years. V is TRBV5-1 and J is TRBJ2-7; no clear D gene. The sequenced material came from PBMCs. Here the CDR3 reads CASSLIGEPYEQYF. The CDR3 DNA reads TGCGCCAGCAGCTTGATTGGAGAGCCCTACGAGCAGTACTTC.